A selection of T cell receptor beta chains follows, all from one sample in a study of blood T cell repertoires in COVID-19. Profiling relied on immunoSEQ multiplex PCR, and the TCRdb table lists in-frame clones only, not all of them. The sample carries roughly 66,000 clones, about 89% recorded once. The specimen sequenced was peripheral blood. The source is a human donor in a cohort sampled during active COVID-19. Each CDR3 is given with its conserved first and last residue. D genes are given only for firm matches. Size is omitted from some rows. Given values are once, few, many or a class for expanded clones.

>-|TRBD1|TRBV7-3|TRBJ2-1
CASSPRTGHNEQFF
TGTGCCAGCAGCCCCCGGACAGGGCACAATGAGCAGTTCTTC
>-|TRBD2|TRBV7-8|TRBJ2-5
CASSLAGRALETQYF
TGTGCCAGCAGCTTAGCCGGGAGGGCCTTAGAGACCCAGTACTTC
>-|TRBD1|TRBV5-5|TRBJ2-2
CASSLTIGQGAQTGELFF
TGTGCCAGCAGCTTGACCATCGGACAGGGGGCACAAACCGGGGAGCTGTTTTTT
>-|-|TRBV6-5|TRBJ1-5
CASRLGAAGNQPQHF
TGTGCCAGCAGACTGGGGGCGGCAGGGAATCAGCCCCAGCATTTT
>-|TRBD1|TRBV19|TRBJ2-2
CASRETGEDTGELFF
TGTGCCAGTAGAGAGACAGGGGAGGACACCGGGGAGCTGTTTTTT
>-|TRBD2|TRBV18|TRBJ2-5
CASSQLSGLAGGEETQYF
TGTGCCAGCTCTCAACTATCCGGCCTAGCGGGGGGAGAAGAGACCCAGTACTTC
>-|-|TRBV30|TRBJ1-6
CAWSVARANSYNSPLHF
TGTGCCTGGAGTGTTGCCAGGGCAAACTCCTATAATTCACCCCTCCACTTT
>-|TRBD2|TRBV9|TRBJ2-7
CASSVASGRADEQYF
TGTGCCAGCAGCGTAGCAAGCGGGAGGGCAGACGAGCAGTACTTC
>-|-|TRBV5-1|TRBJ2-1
CASSLAGGFTNEQFF
TGCGCCAGCAGCTTAGCAGGGGGGTTTACGAATGAGCAGTTCTTC
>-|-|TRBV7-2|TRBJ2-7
CASRTRGYSYEQYF
TGTGCCAGCAGGACCAGGGGTTACTCCTACGAGCAGTACTTC
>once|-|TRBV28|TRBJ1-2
CASIPSVGGSNNYGYTF
TGTGCCAGCATTCCGTCGGTGGGAGGGAGTAACAACTATGGCTACACCTTC
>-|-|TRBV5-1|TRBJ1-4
CASSLDSWQFGEKLFF
TGCGCCAGCAGCTTGGACAGTTGGCAGTTTGGTGAAAAACTGTTTTTT
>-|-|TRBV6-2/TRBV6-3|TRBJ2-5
CASSHPRETQYF
TGTGCCAGCAGCCACCCGCGGGAGACCCAGTACTTC
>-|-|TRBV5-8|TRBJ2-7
CASRPTTGSYEQYF
TGTGCCAGCAGACCCACGACGGGCTCCTACGAGCAGTACTTC
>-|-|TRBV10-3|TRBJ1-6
CAISDAGTPNSPLHF
TGTGCCATCAGTGACGCGGGAACCCCCAATTCACCCCTCCACTTT
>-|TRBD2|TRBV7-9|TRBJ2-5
CASSWGLAGQQETQYF
TGTGCCAGCAGCTGGGGACTAGCGGGTCAGCAAGAGACCCAGTACTTC
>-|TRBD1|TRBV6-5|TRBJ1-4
CASSYWTGEGKTVF
TGTGCCAGCAGTTACTGGACAGGGGAAGGAAAAACTGTTTTT
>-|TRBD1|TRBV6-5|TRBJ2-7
CASSHRRDRGGEQYF
TGTGCCAGCAGTCACCGCCGGGACAGGGGGGGAGAGCAGTACTTC
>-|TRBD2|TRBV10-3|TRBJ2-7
CAISEPGLVHEQYF
TGTGCCATCAGTGAACCGGGACTAGTTCACGAGCAGTACTTC
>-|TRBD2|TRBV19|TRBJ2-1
CASSPRASGSTNEQFF
TGTGCCAGTAGTCCCCGCGCTAGCGGGAGTACCAATGAGCAGTTCTTC
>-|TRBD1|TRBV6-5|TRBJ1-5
CASRYDRDQPQHF
TGTGCCAGCAGGTACGACAGGGATCAGCCCCAGCATTTT
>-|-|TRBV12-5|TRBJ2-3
CASGPGRDSHTDTQYF
TGTGCTAGTGGTCCCGGGAGAGATTCACACACAGATACGCAGTATTTT
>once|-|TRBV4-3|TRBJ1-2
CASSQTTGGGYTF
TGCGCCAGCAGCCAAACGACAGGCGGCGGCTACACCTTC
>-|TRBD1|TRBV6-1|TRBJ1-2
CASSEFPRGQGRTEGYTF
TGTGCCAGCAGTGAGTTCCCTAGGGGACAGGGGAGAACGGAGGGCTACACCTTC
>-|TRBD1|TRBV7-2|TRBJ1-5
CASSEGQAYQPQHF
TGTGCCAGCAGCGAAGGACAGGCGTATCAGCCCCAGCATTTT
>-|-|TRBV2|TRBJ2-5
CASSEGGQYQETQYF
TGTGCCAGCAGTGAGGGGGGGCAGTACCAAGAGACCCAGTACTTC
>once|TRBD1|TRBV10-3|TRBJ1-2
CAISESQGASSYGYTF
TGTGCCATCAGTGAGTCGCAGGGGGCAAGTTCCTATGGCTACACCTTC
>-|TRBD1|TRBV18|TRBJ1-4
CASSPLGTATNEKLFF
TGTGCCAGCTCACCTCTCGGGACAGCAACTAATGAAAAACTGTTTTTT
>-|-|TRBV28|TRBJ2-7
CASSLWGHYEQYF
TGTGCCAGCAGTTTATGGGGCCATTACGAGCAGTACTTC
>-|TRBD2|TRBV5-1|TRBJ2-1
CASRSSPGLGGEQFF
TGCGCCAGCCGCTCGAGTCCGGGACTAGGGGGTGAGCAGTTCTTC
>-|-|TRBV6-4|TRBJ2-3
CASSTGQLLDTQYF
TGTGCCAGCAGTACCGGACAGCTCCTGGATACGCAGTATTTT
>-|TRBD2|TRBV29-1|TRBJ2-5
CSVAGRRGETQYF
TGCAGCGTTGCCGGGAGGCGAGGCGAGACCCAGTACTTC
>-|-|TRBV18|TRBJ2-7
CASCAGTNYEQYF
TGTGCCAGCTGCGCCGGGACAAACTACGAGCAGTACTTC
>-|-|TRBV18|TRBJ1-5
CASSPQSGSNQPQHF
TGTGCCAGCTCACCACAATCAGGTAGCAATCAGCCCCAGCATTTT
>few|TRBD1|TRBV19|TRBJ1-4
CASSETGIGLEKLFF
TGTGCCAGTAGTGAGACAGGGATCGGGCTTGAAAAACTGTTTTTT
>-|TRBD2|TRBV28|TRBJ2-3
CASSLVSGRAQDTQYF
TGTGCCAGCAGTTTAGTCTCCGGGAGGGCCCAAGATACGCAGTATTTT
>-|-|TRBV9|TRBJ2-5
CASSVVGGETQYF
TGTGCCAGCAGCGTAGTCGGCGGGGAGACCCAGTACTTC